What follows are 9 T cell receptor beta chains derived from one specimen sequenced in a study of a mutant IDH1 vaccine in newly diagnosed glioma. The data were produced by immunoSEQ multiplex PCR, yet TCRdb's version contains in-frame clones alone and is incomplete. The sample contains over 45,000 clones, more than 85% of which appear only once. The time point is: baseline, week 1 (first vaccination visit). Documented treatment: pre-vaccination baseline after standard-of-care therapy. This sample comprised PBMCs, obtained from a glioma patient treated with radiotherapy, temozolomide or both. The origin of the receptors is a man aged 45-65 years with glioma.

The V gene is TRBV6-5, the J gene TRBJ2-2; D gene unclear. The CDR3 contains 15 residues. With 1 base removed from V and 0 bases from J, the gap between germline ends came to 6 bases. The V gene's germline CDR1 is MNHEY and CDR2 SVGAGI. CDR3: CASSYLAANTGELFF. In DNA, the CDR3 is TGTGCCAGCAGTTACTTGGCAGCGAACACCGGGGAGCTGTTTTTT.

Here the CDR3 reads CASSPQRGAAGETQYF. CDR3 nucleotide sequence: TGTGCCAGCTCACCACAGCGGGGGGCCGCGGGCGAGACCCAGTACTTC. The chain links TRBV18 to TRBJ2-5, with 9 positions matching TRBD2. Losses at the gene ends were 1 base for V and 5 bases for J; bases not matched to a gene: 8. Looked up from germline, CDR1 is KGHSH and CDR2 is LQKENI. This CDR3 contains 16 residues.

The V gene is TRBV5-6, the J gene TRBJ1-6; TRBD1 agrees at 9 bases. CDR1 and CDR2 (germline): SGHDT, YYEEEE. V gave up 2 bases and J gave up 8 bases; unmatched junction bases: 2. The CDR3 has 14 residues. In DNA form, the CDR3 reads TGTGCCAGCAGCTTCGACAGGGGGGATTCACCCCTCCACTTT. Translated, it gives CASSFDRGDSPLHF.

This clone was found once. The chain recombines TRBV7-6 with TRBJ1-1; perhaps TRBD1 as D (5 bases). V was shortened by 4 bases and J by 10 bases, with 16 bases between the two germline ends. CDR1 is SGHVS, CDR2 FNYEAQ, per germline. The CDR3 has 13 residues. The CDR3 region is CASSSGGGLGAFF. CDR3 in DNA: TGTGCCAGCAGCTCTGGGGGGGGACTGGGAGCTTTCTTT.

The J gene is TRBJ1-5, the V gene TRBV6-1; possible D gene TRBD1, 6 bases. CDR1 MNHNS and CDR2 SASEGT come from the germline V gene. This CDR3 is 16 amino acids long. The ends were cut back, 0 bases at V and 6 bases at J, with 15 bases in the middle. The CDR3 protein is CASSEAQRGAGQPQHF. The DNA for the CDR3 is TGTGCCAGCAGTGAAGCCCAGAGGGGGGCGGGTCAGCCCCAGCATTTT.

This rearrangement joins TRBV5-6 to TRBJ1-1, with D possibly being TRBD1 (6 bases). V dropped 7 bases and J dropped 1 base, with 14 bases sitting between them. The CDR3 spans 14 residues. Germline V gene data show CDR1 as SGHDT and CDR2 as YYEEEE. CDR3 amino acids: CASRRTASNTEAFF. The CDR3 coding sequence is TGTGCCAGCCGACGGACAGCCTCGAACACTGAAGCTTTCTTT. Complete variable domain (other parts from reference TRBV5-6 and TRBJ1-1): DAGVTQSPTHLIKTRGQQVTLRCSPKSGHDTVSWYQQALGQGPQFIFQYYEEEERQRGNFPDRFSGHQFPNYSSELNVNALLLGDSALYLCASRRTASNTEAFFGQGTRLTVV.

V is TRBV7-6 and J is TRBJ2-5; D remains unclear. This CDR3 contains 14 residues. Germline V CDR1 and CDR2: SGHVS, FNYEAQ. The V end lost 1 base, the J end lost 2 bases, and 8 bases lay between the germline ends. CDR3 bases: TGTGCCAGCAGCTTAGAGGCTGGGCAAGAGACCCAGTACTTC. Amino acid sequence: CASSLEAGQETQYF.

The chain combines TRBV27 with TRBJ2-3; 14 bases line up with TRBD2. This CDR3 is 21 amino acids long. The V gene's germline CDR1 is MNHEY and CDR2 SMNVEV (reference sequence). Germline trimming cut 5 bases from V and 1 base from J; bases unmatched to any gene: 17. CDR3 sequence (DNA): TGTGCCAGCAGTCTCCGACCGGGACTAGCGGGAGCCAGCCGGGGCACAGATACGCAGTATTTT. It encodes CASSLRPGLAGASRGTDTQYF.

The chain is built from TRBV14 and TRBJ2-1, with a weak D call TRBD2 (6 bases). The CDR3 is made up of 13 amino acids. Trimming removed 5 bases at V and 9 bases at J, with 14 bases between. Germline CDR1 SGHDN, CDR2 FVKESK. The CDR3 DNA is TGTGCCAGCAGCTATCGCGACGGGGGTGAGCAGTTCTTC. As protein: CASSYRDGGEQFF.